What follows are 25 T cell receptor beta chains derived from one specimen sequenced in a study of cytomegalovirus exposure and HLA in healthy donors. Primers: 60 Vbeta forward and 13 Jbeta reverse. TCRdb's copy holds only in-frame clones and misses some; the assay was immunoSEQ multiplex PCR. The sample holds about 260,000 clones; approximately 85% are singletons and the top ten take 2% to 2.5%. Sequenced material: PBMCs. The receptor set was obtained from a woman aged 40 to 55 in good health and CMV-seropositive.

The sample holds one count of this clone. The chain combines TRBV5-1 with TRBJ1-1, with D possibly TRBD1 on 6 matching bases. The CDR3 is 16 residues long. V was pared by 0 bases and J by 1 base, with 13 bases between. Looked up from germline, CDR1 is SGHRS and CDR2 is YFSETQ. In DNA form, the CDR3 reads TGCGCCAGCAGCTTGGGGGTTGGACAGAGGAACACTGAAGCTTTCTTT. Translating it yields CASSLGVGQRNTEAFF.

This chain uses TRBV28 with TRBJ2-7, with 7 bases aligning to TRBD1. V was pared by 5 bases and J by 7 bases, with 11 bases of the junction left unmatched. The V gene's germline CDR1 is MDHEN and CDR2 SYDVKM. The CDR3 has 14 amino acids. CDR3 DNA sequence: TGTGCCAGCAGTCCCCCGAACAGGGGAGCAGAGCAGTACTTC. Its translation is CASSPPNRGAEQYF.

A few counts support this clone. The chain has TRBV30 and TRBJ1-6; TRBD1 might be the D (6 bases). This CDR3 contains 13 residues. V gave up 1 base and J gave up 8 bases, with 9 bases separating them. Germline CDR1 GTSNPN, CDR2 SVGIG (reference sequence). CDR3 bases: TGTGCCTGGAGTGGGCAGGGGTATTCACCCCTCCACTTT. Translation gives CAWSGQGYSPLHF.

The chain is built from TRBV6-1 and TRBJ1-5, with D possibly TRBD1 on 6 matching bases. The V and J ends lost 1 base and 7 bases respectively, with 14 bases between them. The CDR3 spans 15 residues. CDR1 and CDR2 from the germline V gene are MNHNS and SASEGT. The CDR3 DNA reads as TGTGCCAGCAGTGAAGGCGGGGGGCCAGGGCAGCCCCAGCATTTT. This sequence encodes CASSEGGGPGQPQHF.

The chain links TRBV5-1 to TRBJ1-1; no clear D. In germline, CDR1 is SGHRS, CDR2 YFSETQ. Trimming took off 0 bases at V and 2 bases at J, with 8 bases between the two ends. This CDR3 contains 14 residues. The CDR3 region has the DNA TGCGCCAGCAGCTTGGCGGGTTTCAACACTGAAGCTTTCTTT. Translating gives CASSLAGFNTEAFF.

This chain connects TRBV18 to TRBJ1-5; 7 nucleotides match TRBD1. The CDR3 is 15 amino acids. Germline lookup yields CDR1 KGHSH and CDR2 LQKENI. V shed 2 bases, J shed 4 bases, and the junction held 5 bases outside the gene matches. CDR3: CASSPDRVKNQPQHF. In nucleotides, the CDR3 is TGTGCCAGCTCACCAGACAGGGTAAAAAATCAGCCCCAGCATTTT.

The chain combines TRBV18 with TRBJ1-4; D might be TRBD1 (5 bases). Germline-derived CDR1 and CDR2 are KGHSH and LQKENI. The CDR3 loop spans 17 amino acids. Deletions cut 3 bases from V and 8 bases from J, with 22 bases between. The DNA of the CDR3 is TGTGCCAGCTCACCGGGGACCCCGACGGGAGGCTCAGAAAAACTGTTTTTT. Residues: CASSPGTPTGGSEKLFF. Full variable domain (missing parts from reference TRBV18 and TRBJ1-4): NAGVMQNPRHLVRRRGQEARLRCSPMKGHSHVYWYRQLPEEGLKFMVYLQKENIIDESGMPKERFSAEFPKEGPSILRIQQVVRGDSAAYFCASSPGTPTGGSEKLFFGSGTQLSVL.

This clone was seen only a few times. The V and J genes are TRBV9 and TRBJ2-3, with D perhaps matching TRBD1 (5 bases). V was trimmed by 8 bases and J by 4 bases, leaving 14 bases between them. From germline, CDR1 is SGDLS and CDR2 YYNGEE. The CDR3 spans 13 residues. The CDR3 bases are TGTGCCAGTGGGTGGGGCCTGTCAGATACGCAGTATTTT. Residues: CASGWGLSDTQYF.

V gene TRBV7-9 combines with J gene TRBJ1-5, with D possibly being TRBD1 (5 bases). The CDR3 covers 14 residues. Trimming left V 1 base short and J 1 base short, with 5 bases between. CDR1 is SEHNR, CDR2 FQNEAQ, per germline (reference sequence). The CDR3 loop reads CASSLEGSNQPQHF. The CDR3 region has the DNA TGTGCCAGCAGCTTAGAGGGGAGCAATCAGCCCCAGCATTTT.

V gene TRBV15 combines with J gene TRBJ2-2; 11 nucleotides align to TRBD2. J was trimmed by 3 bases and V by 2 bases; bases with no gene match: 5. CDR3 length equals 17 residues. Germline CDR1 reads LNHNV; CDR2 reads YYDKDF (reference sequence). The CDR3 DNA is TGTGCCACCAGCAGAACACCGGGACTAGCGGACACCGGGGAGCTGTTTTTT. Its translation is CATSRTPGLADTGELFF.

This clone showed up just a few times. This chain links TRBV6-5 with TRBJ1-5; TRBD1 aligns across 7 bases. Germline V gene data show CDR1 as MNHEY and CDR2 as SVGAGI. The CDR3 is made up of 14 amino acids. V was pared by 5 bases and J by 4 bases, with 5 bases of the junction left unmatched. CDR3 nucleotides: TGTGCCAGCAGTCCCGGGACAGAGAATCAGCCCCAGCATTTT. It codes for CASSPGTENQPQHF.

This chain joins TRBV30 and TRBJ2-2; maybe TRBD2 (7 bases). V lost 3 bases and J 6 bases, leaving 20 bases between the germline ends. Germline CDR1 GTSNPN, CDR2 SVGIG (reference sequence). The CDR3 contains 16 residues. In DNA, the CDR3 is TGTGCCTGGAGAGTGACGGGGGGCAGGGCCCCCGGGGAGCTGTTTTTT. Translated: CAWRVTGGRAPGELFF.

To note about this clone: The germline gene is not matched at one end of the junction; a read error may be the cause. V usage is TRBV7-7 and J usage is TRBJ2-5, with D perhaps TRBD1 (5 bases). The CDR3 is made up of 15 amino acids. Germline-derived CDR1 and CDR2 are SSHAT and FNYEAQ (reference sequence). The CDR3 loop is CASSLGSGLRETQYF. The CDR3 nucleotides read TGTGCTAGCAGCTTAGGATCAGGGTTGAGAGAGACCCAGTACTTC.

The chain employs TRBV6-5 and TRBJ2-5, with 9 nucleotides matching TRBD1. With V trimmed by 8 bases and J by 4 bases, 8 bases remained unmatched. Germline V gene sequence: CDR1 MNHEY, CDR2 SVGAGI. The CDR3 is 14 amino acids. The CDR3 loop reads CASSGQGLRETQYF. DNA for the CDR3: TGTGCCAGCTCGGGACAGGGACTCCGAGAGACCCAGTACTTC.

The chain links TRBV7-9 to TRBJ2-3; 9 bases agree with TRBD1. The CDR3 has 15 amino acids. V lost 1 base and J lost 6; bases outside the gene matches: 5. The germline CDR1 and CDR2 sequences are SEHNR and FQNEAQ (reference sequence). In DNA form, the CDR3 reads TGTGCCAGCAGCTTAGGGGACAGGGAGTTCGATACGCAGTATTTT. The encoded protein is CASSLGDREFDTQYF. Complete variable domain (other parts from reference TRBV7-9 and TRBJ2-3): DTGVSQNPRHKITKRGQNVTFRCDPISEHNRLYWYRQTLGQGPEFLTYFQNEAQLEKSRLLSDRFSAERPKGSFSTLEIQRTEQGDSAMYLCASSLGDREFDTQYFGPGTRLTVL.

The chain links TRBV11-2 to TRBJ1-6, with 8 nucleotides matching TRBD1. V lost 5 bases, J lost 1 base, and 4 bases stayed unmatched. CDR1 and CDR2 from the germline V gene are SGHAT and FQNNGV. The CDR3 totals 16 residues. The CDR3 is CASSAYRGSYNSPLHF. In DNA form, the CDR3 reads TGTGCCAGCAGCGCCTACAGGGGGTCCTATAATTCACCCCTCCACTTT.

This chain connects TRBV9 to TRBJ2-3; D perhaps matches TRBD2 (5 bases). Per germline, CDR1 SGDLS and CDR2 YYNGEE. Trimming pared 0 bases from V and 6 bases from J, leaving 8 bases between. The CDR3 length is 13 residues. The CDR3 is CASSVEDFDTQYF. The CDR3, as DNA: TGTGCCAGCAGCGTAGAGGACTTCGATACGCAGTATTTT.

V gene TRBV2 combines with J gene TRBJ2-1, with D maybe TRBD2 (6 bases). CDR3 size: 13 residues. Germline CDR1 and CDR2: SNHLY and FYNNEI. Trimming took 5 bases from V and 8 from J, leaving 13 bases between them. CDR3 bases: TGTGCCAGCAGTAAGCTAGCGATGGATGAGCAGTTCTTC. Encoded protein: CASSKLAMDEQFF.

This chain uses TRBV19 with TRBJ2-3, with 8 bases aligning to TRBD2. The CDR3 contains 16 residues. After removal of 3 bases from V and 2 bases from J, the junction contained 7 bases not matched to a gene. Germline CDR1 reads LNHDA; CDR2 reads SQIVND (reference sequence). This CDR3 reads CASSIGLAGLTDTQYF. The CDR3 coding sequence is TGTGCCAGTAGTATCGGGCTAGCGGGCCTCACAGATACGCAGTATTTT.

The CDR3: CASSLGRNTEAFF. CDR3 DNA sequence: TGTGCCAGCAGCTTAGGCAGGAACACTGAAGCTTTCTTT. The gene calls are TRBV7-8 and TRBJ1-1; D unresolved. V dropped 1 base and J dropped 1 base, with 4 bases sitting between them. The length of the CDR3 is 13 residues. CDR1 and CDR2 (germline): SGHVS, FQNEAQ.

The rearrangement uses TRBV13 and TRBJ2-3; TRBD2 aligns across 10 bases. CDR1 and CDR2 (germline): PRHDT, FYEKMQ (reference sequence). This CDR3 is built from 17 residues. J gave up 2 bases and V 0 bases, and 5 bases lay outside the gene matches. The CDR3 coding sequence is TGTGCCAGCAGCTTAGGTGGACTAGCGGAAACCACAGATACGCAGTATTTT. It specifies CASSLGGLAETTDTQYF.

The chain links TRBV7-6 to TRBJ1-2; no clear D gene. Germline lookup yields CDR1 SGHVS and CDR2 FNYEAQ. This CDR3 is built from 12 residues. The ends were cut back, 1 base at V and 5 bases at J, with 5 bases in the middle. The CDR3 DNA reads as TGTGCCAGCAGCTTAGTCCCGTATGGCTACACCTTC. This translates into CASSLVPYGYTF.

This chain connects TRBV2 to TRBJ2-1; 11 nucleotides align to TRBD2. Germline CDR1 is SNHLY and CDR2 is FYNNEI. This CDR3 has 14 amino acids. The V and J ends lost 10 bases and 9 bases, in that order; junction bases with no gene match: 11. The CDR3 DNA follows: TGTGCCATCCATAGCGGGAGGGCCCCCGGTGAGCAGTTCTTC. Its protein is CAIHSGRAPGEQFF.

The chain employs TRBV11-2 and TRBJ2-5, with 16 bases fitting TRBD2. From germline, CDR1 is SGHAT and CDR2 FQNNGV. This CDR3 has 17 residues. J was trimmed by 4 bases and V by 4 bases; bases with no gene match: 6. The CDR3 DNA reads as TGTGCCAGCAGCTCGGGACTAGCGGGAGGGCCAAGAGAGACCCAGTACTTC. Translated, it gives CASSSGLAGGPRETQYF.

The V call is TRBV20-1, the J call TRBJ2-1; no firm D call. V was clipped by 2 bases and J by 10 bases, with 9 bases between them. Germline CDR1 reads DFQATT; CDR2 reads SNEGSKA (reference sequence). The CDR3 has 11 amino acids. Written as DNA, the CDR3 is TGCAGTGCTAGACCCGGGTACGAGCAGTTCTTC. Protein product: CSARPGYEQFF.